A selection of T cell receptor beta chains follows, all from one sample in a study of shared clonotypes between healthy human individuals. TCRdb's table, derived via immunoSEQ multiplex PCR, lists solely in-frame clones and lacks some. The sample lists fewer than 1.6 million clones, 98% to 99% occurring once. Sequenced: naive CD4+ T cells sorted from blood. Every receptor here comes from a man younger than 40 in good health. Both conserved end residues are part of each CDR3. Each record gives: clone size, V gene, D gene, J gene, CDR3 protein, CDR3 DNA. D genes are given only for firm matches. A row's size may be missing; if present it is once, few, many or a size class.

NA	TRBV7-2	TRBD2	TRBJ2-7	CASRPGGRASYEQYF	TGTGCCAGCAGGCCCGGCGGGAGGGCCTCCTACGAGCAGTACTTC
NA	TRBV9	TRBD2	TRBJ2-3	CASSVGGSSLDTQYF	TGTGCCAGCAGCGTAGGCGGGAGTAGCTTAGATACGCAGTATTTT
NA	TRBV28	NA	TRBJ2-7	CASSEFKTRLTSYEQYF	TGTGCCAGCAGTGAATTTAAGACTAGATTGACCTCCTACGAGCAGTACTTC
NA	TRBV5-1	TRBD1	TRBJ2-5	CASSLSLTGGTETQYF	TGCGCCAGCAGCTTGAGTTTGACAGGGGGCACGGAGACCCAGTACTTC
NA	TRBV9	NA	TRBJ2-1	CASSVVGAGRNEQFF	TGTGCCAGCAGCGTAGTAGGGGCTGGAAGAAATGAGCAGTTCTTC
NA	TRBV15	NA	TRBJ2-3	CATSRDKGTDTQYF	TGTGCCACCAGTAGGGACAAGGGCACAGATACGCAGTATTTT
NA	TRBV4-3	TRBD2	TRBJ2-7	CASSQETSGYEQYF	TGCGCCAGCAGCCAAGAAACTAGCGGGTACGAGCAGTACTTC
NA	TRBV18	NA	TRBJ2-7	CASGYRVHEQYF	TGTGCCAGCGGGTACAGGGTCCACGAGCAGTACTTC
NA	TRBV14	NA	TRBJ2-5	CASSPLDPREAQYF	TGTGCCAGCAGCCCCTTAGACCCAAGAGAGGCCCAGTACTTC
NA	TRBV11-3	TRBD2	TRBJ2-1	CASSLTGGRATEQFF	TGTGCCAGCAGCTTAACTGGCGGGAGGGCCACTGAGCAGTTCTTC
NA	TRBV12-5	TRBD1	TRBJ1-2	CASGLADRGPSGYTF	TGTGCTAGTGGTTTGGCGGACAGGGGGCCTAGTGGCTACACCTTC
once	TRBV7-2	NA	TRBJ1-2	CASSLNFPGGHGYTF	TGTGCCAGCAGCTTAAATTTCCCGGGGGGCCATGGCTACACCTTC
NA	TRBV11-2	NA	TRBJ2-7	CASSLVSPEQYF	TGTGCCAGCAGCTTAGTTTCGCCCGAGCAGTACTTC
NA	TRBV4-3	TRBD1	TRBJ2-3	CASSQVGGSSTDTQYF	TGCGCCAGCAGCCAAGTAGGGGGCTCTAGCACAGATACGCAGTATTTT
NA	TRBV9	TRBD1	TRBJ2-7	CASSVGAGTAYEQYF	TGTGCCAGCAGCGTCGGGGCCGGGACAGCCTACGAGCAGTACTTC
NA	TRBV11-2	NA	TRBJ2-3	CASSLGWGVLTDTQYF	TGTGCCAGCAGCTTAGGGTGGGGGGTCCTCACAGATACGCAGTATTTT